The entry below describes one T cell receptor (beta chain). The CDR3 has 13 residues. The V and J ends lost 1 base and 9 bases respectively, with 10 bases between them. Germline-derived CDR1 and CDR2 are MNHNS and SASEGT. TCRdb's copy holds only in-frame clones and misses some; the assay was immunoSEQ multiplex PCR. The sample carries fewer than 450,000 clones, more than 70% recorded once. The data are from a study of blood T cell repertoires in COVID-19. Study at large: The cDNA or gDNA used as material had been derived from T cells, B-cell-depleted T cells, or PBMCs.

The sample was peripheral blood. The TCR comes from an older woman with COVID-19, enrolled during active disease. The chain has TRBV6-1 and TRBJ1-5; D is uncertain. The CDR3 spells CASSEGPAAPQHF. The CDR3 nucleotides read TGTGCCAGCAGTGAAGGTCCGGCGGCGCCCCAGCATTTT.